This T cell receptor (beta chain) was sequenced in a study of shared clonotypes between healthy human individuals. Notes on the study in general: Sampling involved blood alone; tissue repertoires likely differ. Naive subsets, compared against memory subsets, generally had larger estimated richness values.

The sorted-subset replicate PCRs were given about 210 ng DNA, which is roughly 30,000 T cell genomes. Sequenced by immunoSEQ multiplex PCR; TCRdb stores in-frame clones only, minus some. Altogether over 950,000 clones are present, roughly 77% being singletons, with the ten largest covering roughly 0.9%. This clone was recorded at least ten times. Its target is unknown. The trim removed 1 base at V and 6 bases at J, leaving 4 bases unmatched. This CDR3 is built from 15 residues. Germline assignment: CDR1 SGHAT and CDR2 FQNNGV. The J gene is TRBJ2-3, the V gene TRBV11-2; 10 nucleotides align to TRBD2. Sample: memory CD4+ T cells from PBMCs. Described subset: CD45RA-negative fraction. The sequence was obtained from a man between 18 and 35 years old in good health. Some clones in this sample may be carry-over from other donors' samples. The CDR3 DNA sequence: TGTGCCAGCAGCTTAGGAGGTAGCGGGGGGGATACGCAGTATTTT. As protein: CASSLGGSGGDTQYF.